This T cell receptor (beta chain) was obtained from a study of shared clonotypes between healthy human individuals (TCRdb year 2020). Context from the whole study: The cohort included three men and a couple of women between 18 and 49 years of age. To increase sequencing depth and limit assay-specific biases, different laboratories used diverse techniques to prepare libraries and sequence TCR repertoires. Between about 0.9 and 10 billion PBMCs per donor were obtained by leukapheresis. The study deeply sequenced blood TCR repertoires of five healthy adults to estimate repertoire size and the extent of clonotype sharing between individuals.

About this clone: Its antigen is unknown. The sample holds no much larger clone one base away, and base qualities are not on file.

Using the deep immunoSEQ assay, TCR CDR3 regions were amplified from genomic DNA by multiplex PCR. Genomic DNA extracted from each cell subset was distributed evenly over all wells of several immunoSEQ 96-well plates, and each plate served as one replicate. Each replicate PCR for unsorted PBMC received roughly 300 ng genomic DNA, equal to 30,000 to 35,000 T cell genomes. Ten immunoSEQ deep assay plates were used to sequence the unsorted PBMC genomic DNA. Purified libraries were measured with a Qubit 3.0 fluorometer, size-checked on a Bioanalyzer 2100, and measured again with the KAPA Library Quantification kit. Each immunoSEQ 96-well plate was sequenced on its own single-read 150-cycle Illumina NextSeq 550 flow cell. The original pipeline was this. Because only junctional sequences without quality scores were contained in the immunoSEQ output, filtering matching that applied to full-length reads could not be performed. To assign V/J genes and CDR3, sequences were annotated against IMGT germline references using PyIR, a Python wrapper for IgBLAST v1.9. Reads were filtered out if the reads had weak V/J assignments (E-value above 1e-6), no CDR3, stop codons, out-of-frame junctions, or ambiguous translated residues. V3J clonotypes were defined by identical inferred V gene, J gene, and CDR3 amino acid sequence. The percentage overlap between two repertoires was calculated by dividing the number of shared unique clonotypes by the size of the smaller repertoire. Three approaches were used to assess repertoire richness: RTK rarefaction, the Chao1 estimator, and Recon v2.1 estimates of unobserved clonotypes. Sourced from immuneACCESS, this table was stored by TCRdb with only in-frame sequences that have V and J called. A share of the clones is absent; for the studies checked, an unresolved V gene accounts for under half, and the remainder has no known explanation. The V and J calls and the clone size are those of that table, but D and trimming were determined from the DNA. The sample data list about 600,000 clones, and 70% to 80% of these were observed just once. The ten largest clones add up to around 12% of the sample.

The CDR3 contains 12 residues, cysteine and phenylalanine counted. Only the CDR3 DNA is retained, 36 bases long and in frame from the first base. CDR1 and CDR2, looked up from the germline V gene (reference sequence), are SEHNR and FQNEAQ. V lost 11 bases and J lost 4 bases; the stretch between them is 11 bases long. The full study reports these points: The genetic and exposure-history diversity represented was limited by the small number of donors. Based on pairwise subsampling, the degree of clonotype sharing among donors was expected to be affected by sequencing depth. Sampling was restricted to blood, and TCR repertoires in tissue are likely to differ from TCR repertoires in blood.

The donors were healthy, HIV-negative adults with no recently reported acute infections or vaccinations. Every donor was a Caucasian adult living in Nashville, Tennessee, USA. For unsorted samples, some 90 million PBMCs were counted, and genomic DNA was extracted using the QIAamp DNA Blood Mini kit. Blood was obtained by leukapheresis, after which PBMCs were separated by Ficoll-Histopaque density gradient centrifugation and cryopreserved in liquid nitrogen vapor phase. The sequence links TRBV7-9 to TRBJ2-2, with no confident D gene call. Sequenced sample: PBMCs. The TCR was taken from a woman between 40 and 55 years old in good health. Some clones in this sample may be carry-over from other donors' samples. The CDR3 in this case is CAGSRLTGELFF. The sequence in DNA is TGTGCCGGTTCTAGGCTCACCGGGGAGCTGTTTTTT.